This TCR beta chain was obtained from a study of cytomegalovirus exposure and HLA in healthy donors. PCR primers comprised 60 Vbeta and 13 Jbeta primers. Profiling relied on immunoSEQ multiplex PCR, and the TCRdb table lists in-frame clones only, not all of them. The table includes tens of thousands of clones, about 79% detected once. The germline V and J ends were trimmed by 1 base and 2 bases, with 12 bases remaining between them. The germline gives CDR1 WNHNN, CDR2 SYGVQD (reference sequence). This CDR3 has 15 residues. Sequencing input: PBMCs. The rearrangement joins TRBV10-1 to TRBJ2-7; D possibly corresponds to TRBD2 (5 bases). This receptor was identified in a woman in her 40s in good health and CMV-seronegative. CDR3 sequence: CASSEFGDLAYEQYF. CDR3 nucleotide sequence: TGCGCCAGCAGTGAGTTCGGGGATTTGGCCTACGAGCAGTACTTC.